A single sample gave rise to the 12 T cell receptor beta chains below, sequenced in a study of hypomethylating agent response in myelodysplastic syndrome. The data were produced by immunoSEQ multiplex PCR, yet TCRdb's version contains in-frame clones alone and is incomplete. The sample includes 4,000 to 5,500 clones, around 81% of them seen just once. The sample consisted of bone marrow, taken before or after starting hypomethylating agent treatment for myelodysplastic syndrome (not recorded which). The origin of the receptors is a human donor with myelodysplastic syndrome.

The rearrangement links TRBV5-6 to TRBJ2-1; D gene uncertain. The CDR3 has 11 residues. CDR1 and CDR2 (germline): SGHDT, YYEEEE. With 4 bases removed from V and 2 bases from J, the gap between germline ends came to 1 base. CDR3 amino acids: CASSTYNEQFF. The CDR3 DNA sequence: TGTGCCAGCAGCACCTACAATGAGCAGTTCTTC.

The chain links TRBV2 to TRBJ1-2; 8 nucleotides match TRBD1. The germline V gene has CDR1 SNHLY and CDR2 FYNNEI. The CDR3 has 12 residues. V lost 6 bases and J lost 14; bases outside the gene matches: 11. The DNA of the CDR3 is TGTGCCAGCAGGACGGACAGGGATCGGCTAACCTTC. Translated, it gives CASRTDRDRLTF.

This clone was seen once. This chain uses TRBV27 with TRBJ1-2, with D possibly matching TRBD1 (6 bases). V lost 0 bases to trimming and J lost 7 bases, with 15 bases between them. The germline CDR1 and CDR2 sequences are MNHEY and SMNVEV (reference sequence). This CDR3 comprises 15 residues. The CDR3 here is CASSLSGGPLSGYTF. The CDR3 DNA reads as TGTGCCAGCAGTTTATCGGGGGGCCCTCTCTCTGGCTACACCTTC.

The rearrangement links TRBV10-2 to TRBJ2-1; D is unclear. V lost 3 bases, J lost 9 bases, and 15 bases lay in between. This CDR3 has 14 amino acids. Germline assignment: CDR1 WSHSY and CDR2 SAAADI. CDR3 loop: CASSDPTSGVEQFF. Written as DNA, the CDR3 is TGCGCCAGCAGTGACCCGACTTCGGGCGTTGAGCAGTTCTTC.

The chain combines TRBV19 with TRBJ1-4, with D possibly matching TRBD1 (6 bases). The CDR3 has 15 amino acids. Trimming removed 4 bases at V and 7 bases at J, with 16 bases between. Germline V gene sequence: CDR1 LNHDA, CDR2 SQIVND (reference sequence). CDR3 nucleotide sequence: TGTGCCAGTAGTAACCACAGGGATGAGGGTGAAAAACTGTTTTTT. Amino acids: CASSNHRDEGEKLFF.

V is TRBV10-3 and J is TRBJ1-3; 7 bases fit TRBD1. From germline, CDR1 is ENHRY and CDR2 SYGVKD. The CDR3 has 11 amino acids. The J segment lost 7 bases and the V segment lost 11 bases, leaving 5 bases of the junction unmatched. The CDR3 bases are TGTGCCTTACTACAGGGGAACACCATATATTTT. Its protein product is CALLQGNTIYF.

The J gene is TRBJ2-3, the V gene TRBV10-2; D gene ambiguous. In germline, CDR1 is WSHSY, CDR2 SAAADI. V was pared by 8 bases and J by 0 bases, with 3 bases between. This CDR3 is 11 amino acids long. CDR3 protein: CASRSTDTQYF. The CDR3 DNA is TGCGCCAGCCGGAGCACAGATACGCAGTATTTT.

The chain uses TRBV15 and TRBJ2-5; D might be TRBD2 (5 bases). The V end was cut by 0 bases, the J end by 2 bases, with 10 bases between. In germline, CDR1 is LNHNV, CDR2 YYDKDF (reference sequence). CDR3 length: 15 amino acids. Written as DNA, the CDR3 is TGTGCCACCAGCAGAGATCGTAGCGTACAAGAGACCCAGTACTTC. Translation: CATSRDRSVQETQYF.

This clone was seen a few times. The chain combines TRBV5-1 with TRBJ2-1; the D gene is possibly TRBD2 (6 bases). The CDR3 has 18 amino acids. Germline-derived CDR1 and CDR2 are SGHRS and YFSETQ. The V and J ends lost 3 bases and 4 bases respectively, with 23 bases between them. CDR3 region: CASSYGADGRSPYNEQFF. DNA of the CDR3: TGCGCCAGCAGCTACGGGGCTGATGGGAGGTCGCCGTACAATGAGCAGTTCTTC.

The chain employs TRBV7-9 and TRBJ2-4; no definite D call. This CDR3 has 14 residues. The V end lost 5 bases, the J end lost 0 bases, and 8 bases lay between the germline ends. Germline-derived CDR1 and CDR2 are SEHNR and FQNEAQ (reference sequence). CDR3 protein: CASSRRLAKNIQYF. CDR3 coding DNA: TGTGCCAGCAGCCGCCGATTAGCCAAAAACATTCAGTACTTC.

V gene TRBV9 combines with J gene TRBJ2-5, with TRBD1 identical over 7 bases. The J call may be in error: the DNA end matches TRBJ2-7 better. The CDR3 totals 16 residues. Germline CDR1 reads SGDLS; CDR2 reads YYNGEE. CDR3 amino acids: CASSVGQGLGFDEQYF. For the CDR3, the DNA is TGTGCCAGCAGCGTAGGACAGGGATTGGGCTTCGACGAGCAGTACTTC.

The rearrangement links TRBV19 to TRBJ1-5; D is uncertain. V was shortened by 10 bases and J by 4 bases, with 14 bases between the two germline ends. Germline CDR1 reads LNHDA; CDR2 reads SQIVND (reference sequence). This CDR3 comprises 13 residues. The CDR3 reads CATEGGYNQPQHF. The CDR3 DNA reads as TGTGCCACTGAGGGCGGGTATAATCAGCCCCAGCATTTT.